The entry that follows covers one TCR beta chain sequence. Its specific antigen is unknown. No clone much larger than this one lies a single base away; base qualities are absent. Libraries were prepared through the immunoSEQ multiplex PCR assay. For the multiplex PCR, a mixture combining 60 forward primers for TCR Vbeta segments and 13 reverse primers for TCR Jbeta segments was used. The CDR3 region of rearranged TCR beta genes was amplified from genomic DNA by a multiplex PCR assay. The amplified TCR beta libraries were sequenced on the Illumina HiSeq System as 87-base-pair reads. As for the original processing: A later analysis counted some 80 million unique TCR beta chains across the 666 repertoires, and roughly 11 million of these chains were shared by at least two donors. Raw reads were error-corrected and collapsed into unique sequences by a nearest-neighbor algorithm in which closely related sequences were merged to remove PCR and sequencing errors. V, D and J gene segments were assigned by aligning CDR3 sequences to IMGT reference sequences. For a sequence to be retained, a match of at least six nucleotides to both a V gene segment and a J gene segment was required. Rearrangements were classified as productive when the CDR3 lacked stop codons and remained in frame with V and J, and all other rearrangements were classified as non-productive. CDR3 was defined according to IMGT convention as the region running from the second conserved V-encoded cysteine to the conserved J-encoded phenylalanine. In an earlier analysis of just under 600 of the donors, sequences lacking an unambiguous match to a single V gene segment were excluded. In an earlier analysis of approximately 590 of the donors, V segments were called functional above 56.7% productive rearrangements and were called segregating when the between-donor standard deviation exceeded 5%. A statistical classification framework was built for diagnosing cytomegalovirus status from the catalog of TCR beta chain sequences. In a later analysis, V and J genes were assigned by comparing TCR nucleotide sequences against IMGT/GENE-DB human TR gene sequences. Using the TCRdist pipeline, a later analysis assigned CDR3 sequences along with most-parsimonious VDJ recombination scenarios. A later analysis defined each TCR beta chain by its CDR3 amino acid sequence plus V-gene family, and excluded reads lacking a unique V-gene family. As a way to deal with suspected cross-contamination and a sequencing artifact, a later analysis dropped 500 to 700 nucleotide sequences that were highly shared and had low generation probability. In a later analysis, a clonal expansion index for each public chain was calculated from normalized within-repertoire ranks of inferred template counts. Generation probabilities in a later analysis came from a VDJ recombination model fitted to out-of-frame rearrangements, and those results were checked against IGoR. Hypergeometric tests were used in a later analysis to score TCR-TCR, TCR-HLA and TCR-CMV co-occurrence, with a repertoire-size bias correction applied to the TCR pairs. In a later analysis, false discovery rates were estimated by permuting HLA or CMV assignments 20 times. In a later analysis, co-occurring TCRs were grouped using DBSCAN, with TCRdist sequence similarity added in when clustering inside HLA-allele-positive subsets. Co-occurrence clustering excluded repertoires with fewer than 30,000 or more than 120,000 public chains, plus five with anomalous nucleotide sharing. As stored in TCRdb, this immuneACCESS dataset retains in-frame rearrangements with V and J assigned. A fraction of the clones does not appear; measured against another copy, unresolved V genes explain less than half of the discrepancy, and the remainder lacks a known reason. V and J calls and clone size are copied from that table; D and trimming were computed from the DNA. This sample holds around 150,000 clones; approximately 71% were observed only once. Approximately 2% of the sample rests with the top ten.

The data derive from a study of cytomegalovirus exposure and HLA in healthy donors (dated by TCRdb to the late 2010s). Turning to the overall study: An earlier analysis of 587 of the donors reported 250 to 300 Gb of sequence data and more than 90 million unique TCR beta sequences from approximately 180 million T cells. An early release covering roughly 640 HLA-typed donors comprised 250 to 350 gigabases of sequencing data and around 85 million unique TCR sequences. The genetic ancestry cluster associated with self-reported Caucasian donors included roughly four fifths of the roughly 400 genotyped donors. The study aimed to test whether cataloging public T cell receptors could reveal signatures of past pathogen exposure. Using immunosequencing, the study profiled T cell repertoires from fewer than 700 subjects and related those repertoires to cytomegalovirus serostatus. Along with the roughly 670-subject first cohort, a separate validation cohort of over a hundred different subjects was used. To predict cytomegalovirus infection status, the study brought together high-throughput TCR immunosequencing, statistical association of individual TCRs with disease status, and machine learning. A later analysis re-analyzed previously published TCR beta repertoires from several hundred donors and added high-resolution HLA genotyping to study TCR occurrence patterns. Rather than drawing on any new phenotypic data, the later analysis identified candidate immune exposures from TCR beta sequences and the way those sequences occurred across donors. To decide whether each TCR beta V gene segment behaved as functional or pseudogenic, an earlier analysis of fewer than 750 of the donors relied on high-throughput TCR beta sequencing. Alongside the repertoire data, information on donor age, sex, ethnicity and CMV serostatus was compiled. A later genetic analysis took genome-wide SNP genotypes for about 65% of the 666 donors and used that subset as a discovery cohort. Every repertoire in the discovery cohort had been generated on one and the same sequencing platform. Both class I and class II loci were covered by HLA typing, at four-digit resolution. Typing coverage varied by locus: 629-630 donors for A, B, C, DRB1 and DQB1; some 520 for DQA1; around 570 for DPA1; 400 to 480 for DPB1. A handful of DR-DQ haplotypes were handled as single units for association and clustering because linkage in the cohort was strong. Among 300 to 500 genotyped donors of the cohort, an average of about 240,000 unique TCR beta nucleotide sequences was sequenced per donor, of which roughly 17% were non-productive.

The cohort comprised more than 550 healthy bone marrow donors. All cohort members were sampled while nominally healthy, although unrecorded immune exposures were likely present. The donor was CMV seronegative and belonged to the group of 380 or so seronegative cohort members. A peripheral blood sample was provided by each donor, and peripheral blood mononuclear cells were used for TCR beta sequencing. Genomic DNA extraction from the blood cell samples was performed with the Qiagen DNeasy Blood Extraction Kit. V and J are trimmed by 10 bases and 5 bases, and the gene matches miss 8 bases of the junction. The CDR3, cysteine through phenylalanine, is 13 amino acids long. This entry keeps only the CDR3 DNA: 39 bases, framed from base 1. CDR1 and CDR2, per the germline V gene, are SNHLY and FYNNEI. Study-wide findings and limitations: A further reported finding was that TCR beta sequences accurately predicted the HLA-A and HLA-B alleles for most subjects in the first cohort. The classifier was reported to diagnose cytomegalovirus status with high specificity and sensitivity in both the original cohort and the validation cohort. According to a later analysis, most CMV-associated TCR beta chains appeared to be HLA-restricted, and the HLA associations seemed to be driven largely by CMV exposure. Over 15 rarely observed V segments, including chromosome 9 orphons, were excluded from the earlier analysis of about 600 of the donors because counts were too low. Because the 87-base-pair reads could not distinguish some IMGT-functional V segments, including TRBV6-2 and TRBV6-3, those segments were excluded. Specific HLA alleles were associated with some 15,000 TCR beta sequences at a false discovery rate of 0.05 in a later analysis. A cluster of highly shared sequence variants was judged likely to be a technical artifact of the sequencing pipeline. In vitro tests confirmed that a few of the cytomegalovirus-associated TCR beta chains recognize cytomegalovirus antigens. Because HLA typing was missing for some donors at each locus, association tests included only the typed subset. It was suggested by the authors that the approach could potentially be generalized to other disease states and immunological phenotypes. A later genetic analysis associated a missense DCLRE1C variant with V-gene and J-gene trimming of TCR beta chains, and an independent cohort replicated the association. In a later analysis, HLA-associated TCR beta chains showed more clonal expansion and lower generation probabilities than non-associated chains that were equally common. In a later analysis, several top co-occurrence clusters were reported to appear linked to parvovirus B19, influenza, CMV and Epstein-Barr virus. According to a later genetic analysis, donors in an Asian-associated ancestry cluster had fewer N-insertions in productive TCRs than the roughly 700-donor mean. Most TCR sequences were observed very rarely across donors, whereas some public TCRs were present in many individuals. Only TCR beta chains were sequenced in this cohort, and the absence of alpha or paired-chain data limited detectable features. The presence/absence analyses assumed that sequencing depth was roughly uniform across donors, and that assumption may not be true. Immune exposure information for the cohort was limited to CMV serostatus. In the study, 150 to 200 TCR beta chains were listed as associated with cytomegalovirus. Linkage disequilibrium might explain the correlated functional status among segregating V segments, but an unknown experimental factor could not be ruled out. According to a later analysis, TCR association rates differed among HLA loci, with DRB1 alleles showing the most associated TCRs and HLA-C alleles showing the fewest. When HLA alleles, especially DR and DQ, strongly co-occurred, attributing TCR associations to individual alleles was difficult. An earlier analysis of approximately 570 of the donors showed that most TCR beta V segments appeared in productive rearrangements either about 87% or about 30% of the time, which broadly matched IMGT annotations.

Here the chain combines TRBV2 and TRBJ2-7, and 10 bases in between align with TRBD1. The sequencing sample was made of PBMCs. This TCR was sampled from a man aged 25 to 40 in good health and CMV-seronegative. The sequenced DNA: TGTGCCATTACGGGACAGGGGAATCACGAGCAGTACTTC. The encoded protein is CAITGQGNHEQYF.